This T cell receptor beta chain was observed in a study of T cell repertoires in cytomegalovirus infection. The CDR3 is 17 residues long. The V and J ends lost 3 bases and 4 bases, in that order; junction bases with no gene match: 7. CDR1 is SNHLY and CDR2 is FYNNEI in the germline V gene. TCRdb used MiXCR to reprocess the reads, holding one entry per CDR3 protein. This table has 740,000 or so distinct CDR3 sequences, roughly 35% appearing once. This clonotype occurred a few times. Sequencing was performed on PBMCs. The V call is TRBV2, the J call TRBJ2-1; 12 bases fit TRBD2. The TCR comes from a human donor in good health (CMV status not recorded). Some clones in this sample may be carry-over from other donors' samples. The CDR3 DNA follows: TGTGCCAGCAGTGACTCTAGCGGGAGGGTCCAGTACAATGAGCAGTTCTTC. Its translation is CASSDSSGRVQYNEQFF. Together with reference TRBV2 and TRBJ2-1, the CDR3 gives the full variable domain: EPEVTQTPSHQVTQMGQEVILRCVPISNHLYFYWYRQILGQKVEFLVSFYNNEISEKSEIFDDQFSVERPDGSNFTLKIRSTKLEDSAMYFCASSDSSGRVQYNEQFFGPGTRLTVL.